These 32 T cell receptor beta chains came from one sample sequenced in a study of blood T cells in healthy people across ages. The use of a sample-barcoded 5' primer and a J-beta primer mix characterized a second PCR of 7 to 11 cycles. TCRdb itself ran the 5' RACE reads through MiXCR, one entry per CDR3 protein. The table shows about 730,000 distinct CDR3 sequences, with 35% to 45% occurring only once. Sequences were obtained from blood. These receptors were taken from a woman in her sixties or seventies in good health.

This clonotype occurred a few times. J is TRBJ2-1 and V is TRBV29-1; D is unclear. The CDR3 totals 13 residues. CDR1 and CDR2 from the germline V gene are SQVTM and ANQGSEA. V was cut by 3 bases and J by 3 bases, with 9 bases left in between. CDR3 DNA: TGCAGCGTTGAGCCGGAGTTCTACAATGAGCAGTTCTTC. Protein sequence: CSVEPEFYNEQFF.

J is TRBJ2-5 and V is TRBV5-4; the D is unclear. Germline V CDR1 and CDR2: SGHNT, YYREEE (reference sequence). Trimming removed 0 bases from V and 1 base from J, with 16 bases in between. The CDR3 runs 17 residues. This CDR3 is CASSLEGSRRIQETQYF. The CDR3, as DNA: TGTGCCAGCAGCTTGGAAGGATCAAGGCGGATCCAAGAGACCCAGTACTTC.

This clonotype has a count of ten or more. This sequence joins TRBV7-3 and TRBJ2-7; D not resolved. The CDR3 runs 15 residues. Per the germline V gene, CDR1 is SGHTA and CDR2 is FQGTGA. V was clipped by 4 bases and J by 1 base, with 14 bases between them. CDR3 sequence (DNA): TGTGCCAGCAGCTCGGACGGCGCGACTTCCTACGAGCAGTACTTC. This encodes CASSSDGATSYEQYF.

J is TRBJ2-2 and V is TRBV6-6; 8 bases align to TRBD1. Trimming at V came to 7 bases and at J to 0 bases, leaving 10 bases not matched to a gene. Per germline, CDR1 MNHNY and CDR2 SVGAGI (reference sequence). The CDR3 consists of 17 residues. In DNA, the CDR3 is TGTGCCAGCACCCCCCAACTGGGACAGGCGAACACCGGGGAGCTGTTTTTT. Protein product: CASTPQLGQANTGELFF.

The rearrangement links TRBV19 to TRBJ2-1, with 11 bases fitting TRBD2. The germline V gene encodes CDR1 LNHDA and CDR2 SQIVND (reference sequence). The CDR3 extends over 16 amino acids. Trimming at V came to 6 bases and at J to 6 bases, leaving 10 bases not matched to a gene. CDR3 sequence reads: CASRSPGLADGNEQFF. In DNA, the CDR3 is TGTGCCAGTAGATCTCCGGGACTAGCGGACGGCAATGAGCAGTTCTTC.

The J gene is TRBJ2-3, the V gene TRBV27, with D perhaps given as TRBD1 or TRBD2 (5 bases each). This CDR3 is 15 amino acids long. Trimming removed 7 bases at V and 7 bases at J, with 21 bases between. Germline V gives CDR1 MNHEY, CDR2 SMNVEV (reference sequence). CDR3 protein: CASNSMAGRTNTQYF. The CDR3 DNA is TGTGCCAGCAACAGCATGGCGGGCCGGACAAATACGCAGTATTTT.

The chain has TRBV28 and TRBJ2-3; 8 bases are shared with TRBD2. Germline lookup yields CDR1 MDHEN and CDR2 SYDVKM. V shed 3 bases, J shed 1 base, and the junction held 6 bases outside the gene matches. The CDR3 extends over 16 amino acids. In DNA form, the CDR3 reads TGTGCCAGCAGTTTTCGGGGGGGCCTCCGCACAGATACGCAGTATTTT. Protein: CASSFRGGLRTDTQYF.

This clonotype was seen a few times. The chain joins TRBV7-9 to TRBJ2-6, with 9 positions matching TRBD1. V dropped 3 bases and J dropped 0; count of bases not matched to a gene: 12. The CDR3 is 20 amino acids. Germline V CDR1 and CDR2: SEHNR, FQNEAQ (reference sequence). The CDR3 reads CASSFPAGTGFSSGANVLTF. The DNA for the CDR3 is TGTGCCAGCAGCTTCCCCGCGGGGACAGGGTTCAGCTCTGGGGCCAACGTCCTGACTTTC.

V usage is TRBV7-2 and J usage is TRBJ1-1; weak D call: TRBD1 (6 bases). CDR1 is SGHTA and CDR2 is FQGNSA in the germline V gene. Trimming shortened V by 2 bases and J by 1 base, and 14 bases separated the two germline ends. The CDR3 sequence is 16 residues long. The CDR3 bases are TGTGCCAGCAGCTTAACTGGGGGCTTAGGGAACACTGAAGCTTTCTTT. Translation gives CASSLTGGLGNTEAFF.

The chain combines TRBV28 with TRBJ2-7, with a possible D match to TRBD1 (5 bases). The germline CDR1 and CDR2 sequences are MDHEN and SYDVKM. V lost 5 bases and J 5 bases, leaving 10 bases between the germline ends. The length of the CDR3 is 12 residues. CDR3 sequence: CASSVTANEQYF. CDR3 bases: TGTGCCAGCAGTGTGACAGCGAACGAGCAGTACTTC. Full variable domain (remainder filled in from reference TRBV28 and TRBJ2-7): DVKVTQSSRYLVKRTGEKVFLECVQDMDHENMFWYRQDPGLGLRLIYFSYDVKMKEKGDIPEGYSVSREKKERFSLILESASTNQTSMYLCASSVTANEQYFGPGTRLTVT.

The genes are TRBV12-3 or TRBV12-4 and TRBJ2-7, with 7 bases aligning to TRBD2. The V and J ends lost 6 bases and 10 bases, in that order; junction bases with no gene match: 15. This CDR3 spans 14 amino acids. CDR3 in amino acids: CASSYRAGPEAQYF. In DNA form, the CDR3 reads TGTGCCAGCAGCTATAGAGCGGGGCCGGAGGCCCAGTACTTC.

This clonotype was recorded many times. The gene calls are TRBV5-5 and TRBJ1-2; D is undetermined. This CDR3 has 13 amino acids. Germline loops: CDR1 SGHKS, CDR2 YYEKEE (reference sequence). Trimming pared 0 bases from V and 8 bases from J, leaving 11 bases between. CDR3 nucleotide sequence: TGTGCCAGCAGCTTGGATCGGGGAGGCGGCTACACCTTC. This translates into CASSLDRGGGYTF. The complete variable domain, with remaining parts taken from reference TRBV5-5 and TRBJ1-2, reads DAGVTQSPTHLIKTRGQQVTLRCSPISGHKSVSWYQQVLGQGPQFIFQYYEKEERGRGNFPDRFSARQFPNYSSELNVNALLLGDSALYLCASSLDRGGGYTFGSGTRLTVV.

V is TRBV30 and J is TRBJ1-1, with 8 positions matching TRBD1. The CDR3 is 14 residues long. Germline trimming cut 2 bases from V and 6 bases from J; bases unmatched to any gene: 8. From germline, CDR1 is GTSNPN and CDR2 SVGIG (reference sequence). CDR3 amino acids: CAWSRQGLSPEAFF. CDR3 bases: TGTGCCTGGAGTCGACAGGGGTTGAGCCCTGAAGCTTTCTTT.

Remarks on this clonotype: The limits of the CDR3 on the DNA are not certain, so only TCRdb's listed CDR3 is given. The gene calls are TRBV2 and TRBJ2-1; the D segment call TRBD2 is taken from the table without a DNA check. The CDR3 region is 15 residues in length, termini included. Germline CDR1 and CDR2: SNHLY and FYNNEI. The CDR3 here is CASSELSDFGNEQFF.

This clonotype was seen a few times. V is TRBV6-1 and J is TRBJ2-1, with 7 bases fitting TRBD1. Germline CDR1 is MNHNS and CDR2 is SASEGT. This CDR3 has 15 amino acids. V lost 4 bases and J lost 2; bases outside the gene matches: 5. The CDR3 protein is CASSVLDRPYNEQFF. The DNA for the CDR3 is TGTGCCAGCAGTGTCTTGGACAGGCCCTACAATGAGCAGTTCTTC.

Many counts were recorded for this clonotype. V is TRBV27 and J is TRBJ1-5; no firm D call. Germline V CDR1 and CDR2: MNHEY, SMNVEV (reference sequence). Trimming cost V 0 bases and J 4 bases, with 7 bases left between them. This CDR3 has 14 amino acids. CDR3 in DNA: TGTGCCAGCAGTTTATCCGGGCTAAATCAGCCCCAGCATTTT. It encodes CASSLSGLNQPQHF.

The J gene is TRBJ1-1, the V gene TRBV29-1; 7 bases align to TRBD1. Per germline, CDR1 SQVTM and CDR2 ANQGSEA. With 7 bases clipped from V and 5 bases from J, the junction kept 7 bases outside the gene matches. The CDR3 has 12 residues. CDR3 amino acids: CSARQGRTEAFF. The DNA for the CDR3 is TGCAGCGCCCGACAGGGAAGGACTGAAGCTTTCTTT.

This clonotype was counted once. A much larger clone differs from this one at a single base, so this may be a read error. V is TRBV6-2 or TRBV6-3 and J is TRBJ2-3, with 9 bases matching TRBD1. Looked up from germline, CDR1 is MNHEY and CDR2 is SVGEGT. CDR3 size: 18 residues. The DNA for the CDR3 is TGTACCAGCAGTTACGGGACAGGGATGTTTCAGCACACAGATACGCAGTATTTT. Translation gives CTSSYGTGMFQHTDTQYF.

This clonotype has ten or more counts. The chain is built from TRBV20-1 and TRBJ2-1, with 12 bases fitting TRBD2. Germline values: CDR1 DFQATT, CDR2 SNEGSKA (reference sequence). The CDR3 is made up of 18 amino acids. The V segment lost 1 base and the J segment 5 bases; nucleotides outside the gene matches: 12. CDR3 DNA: TGCAGTGCTAGAGGGGGGCTAGCGGGAGGGCCGAGGCACAATGAGCAGTTCTTC. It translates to CSARGGLAGGPRHNEQFF.

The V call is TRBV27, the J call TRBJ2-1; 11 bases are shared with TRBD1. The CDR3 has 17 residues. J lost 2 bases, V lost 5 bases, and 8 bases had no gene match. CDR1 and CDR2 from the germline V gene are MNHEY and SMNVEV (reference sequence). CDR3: CASSQTGQGAPYNEQFF. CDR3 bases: TGTGCCAGCAGTCAGACCGGACAGGGGGCGCCCTACAATGAGCAGTTCTTC.

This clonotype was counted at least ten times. CDR3 DNA sequence: TGCGCCAGCAGCCCCTCGGGACAGGGCCCCAATGAGCAGTTCTTC. This translates into CASSPSGQGPNEQFF. The chain recombines TRBV5-1 with TRBJ2-1, with 9 bases matching TRBD1. Germline V CDR1 and CDR2: SGHRS, YFSETQ. V was pared by 4 bases and J by 6 bases, with 8 bases of the junction left unmatched. The CDR3 runs 15 residues.

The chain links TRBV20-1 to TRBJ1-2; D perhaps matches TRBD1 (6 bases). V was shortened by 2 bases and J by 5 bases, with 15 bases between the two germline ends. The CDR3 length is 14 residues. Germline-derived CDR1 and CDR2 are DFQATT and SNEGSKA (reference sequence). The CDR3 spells CSARRPEGGYGYTF. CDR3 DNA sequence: TGCAGTGCTAGACGCCCTGAGGGGGGTTATGGCTACACCTTC.

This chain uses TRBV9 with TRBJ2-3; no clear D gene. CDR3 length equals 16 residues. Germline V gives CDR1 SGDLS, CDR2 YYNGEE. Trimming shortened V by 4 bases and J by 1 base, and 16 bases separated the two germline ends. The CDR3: CASSFSLGGGTDTQYF. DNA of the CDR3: TGTGCCAGCAGCTTCAGCTTAGGTGGGGGCACAGATACGCAGTATTTT.

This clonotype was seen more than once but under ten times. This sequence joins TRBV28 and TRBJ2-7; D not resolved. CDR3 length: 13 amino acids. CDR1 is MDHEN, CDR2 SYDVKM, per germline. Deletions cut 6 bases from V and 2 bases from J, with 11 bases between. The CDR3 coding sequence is TGTGCCAGCAGCCAAGACGTTCCCTACGAGCAGTACTTC. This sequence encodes CASSQDVPYEQYF.

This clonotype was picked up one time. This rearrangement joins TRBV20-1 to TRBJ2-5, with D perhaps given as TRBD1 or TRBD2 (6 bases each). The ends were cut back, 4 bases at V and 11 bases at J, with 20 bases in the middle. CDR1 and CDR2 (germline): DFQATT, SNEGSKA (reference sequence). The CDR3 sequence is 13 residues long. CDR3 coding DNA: TGCAGTGCTACGGCGGGACATGCCAATGAGCAGTACTTC. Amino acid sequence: CSATAGHANEQYF.

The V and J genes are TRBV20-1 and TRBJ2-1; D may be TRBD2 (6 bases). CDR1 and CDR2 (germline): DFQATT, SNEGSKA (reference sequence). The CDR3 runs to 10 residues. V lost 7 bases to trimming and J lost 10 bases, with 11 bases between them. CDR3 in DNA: TGCAGTGTTGGAGGGGCGGAGCAGTTCTTC. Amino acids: CSVGGAEQFF.

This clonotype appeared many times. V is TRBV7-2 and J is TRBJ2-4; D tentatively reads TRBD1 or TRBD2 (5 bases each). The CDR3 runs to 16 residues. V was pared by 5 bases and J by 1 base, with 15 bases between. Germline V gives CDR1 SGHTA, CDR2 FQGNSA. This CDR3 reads CASSQPYGDAKNIQYF. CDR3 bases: TGTGCCAGCAGCCAACCCTATGGGGACGCCAAAAACATTCAGTACTTC.

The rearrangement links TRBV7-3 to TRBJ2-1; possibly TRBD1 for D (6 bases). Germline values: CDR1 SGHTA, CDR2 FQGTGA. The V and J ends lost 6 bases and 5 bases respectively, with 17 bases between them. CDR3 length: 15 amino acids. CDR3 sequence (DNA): TGTGCCAGCAGGCCGGGACGGGACACTCACAATGAGCAGTTCTTC. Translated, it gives CASRPGRDTHNEQFF.

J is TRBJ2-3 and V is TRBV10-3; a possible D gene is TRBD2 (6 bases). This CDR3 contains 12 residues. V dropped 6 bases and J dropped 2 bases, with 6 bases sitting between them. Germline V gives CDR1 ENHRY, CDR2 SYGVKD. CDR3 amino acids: CAIRGLTDTQYF. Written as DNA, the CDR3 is TGTGCCATCAGGGGACTCACAGATACGCAGTATTTT.

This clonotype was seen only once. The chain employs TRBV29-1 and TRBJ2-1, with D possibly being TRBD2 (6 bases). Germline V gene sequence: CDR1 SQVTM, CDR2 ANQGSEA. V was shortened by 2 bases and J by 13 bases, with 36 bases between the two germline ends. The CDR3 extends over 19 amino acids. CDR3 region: CSVERQAGGSRVGRETQFF. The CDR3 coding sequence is TGCAGCGTTGAAAGACAAGCGGGCGGATCGAGAGTAGGCCGGGAGACCCAGTTCTTC.

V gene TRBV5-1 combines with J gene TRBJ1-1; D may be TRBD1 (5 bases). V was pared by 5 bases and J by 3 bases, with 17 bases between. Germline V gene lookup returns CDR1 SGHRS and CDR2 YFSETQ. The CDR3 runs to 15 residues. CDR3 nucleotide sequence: TGCGCCAGCAGGAGTCAAAGCCGGGGGGACACTGAAGCTTTCTTT. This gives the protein CASRSQSRGDTEAFF.

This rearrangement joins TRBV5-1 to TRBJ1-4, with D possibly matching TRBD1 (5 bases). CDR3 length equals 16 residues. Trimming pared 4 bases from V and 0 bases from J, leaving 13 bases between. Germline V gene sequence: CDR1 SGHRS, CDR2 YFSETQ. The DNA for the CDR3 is TGCGCCAGCAGCCACGGGACCGACACAACTAATGAAAAACTGTTTTTT. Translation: CASSHGTDTTNEKLFF. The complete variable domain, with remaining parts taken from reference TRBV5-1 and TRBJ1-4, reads KAGVTQTPRYLIKTRGQQVTLSCSPISGHRSVSWYQQTPGQGLQFLFEYFSETQRNKGNFPGRFSGRQFSNSRSEMNVSTLELGDSALYLCASSHGTDTTNEKLFFGSGTQLSVL.